The subject of this entry is one TCR beta chain. The target antigen is unknown. Multiple V-beta primers and a C-beta primer amplified TCRB from RNA. MiXCR, run by TCRdb on the multiplex PCR reads, gives a single entry per CDR3 protein. The top ten hold over 25% of the sample, which has 10,000 to 15,000 distinct CDR3 sequences, 60% to 75% seen once. Germline V gene sequence: CDR1 SQVTM, CDR2 ANQGSEA. The CDR3 extends over 14 amino acids. Trimming removed 0 bases from V and 13 bases from J, with 21 bases in between. The data are from a study of tumor-infiltrating lymphocytes in glioblastoma multiforme. Broader study findings: Detected clone frequencies may not reflect cell counts, being RNA-based.

The rearrangement uses TRBV29-1 and TRBJ1-1; D is undetermined. The sequenced sample was brain tumor tissue. This receptor was obtained from a male donor with glioblastoma. CDR3 sequence: CSVEDGQVNTVVFF. The CDR3 DNA reads as TGCAGCGTTGAAGATGGGCAGGTGAACACTGTAGTTTTCTTT.